Shown below are 9 T cell receptor beta chains from a single sample sequenced in a study of OX40 agonist ivuxolimab in advanced cancers. Assay used: immunoSEQ multiplex PCR; TCRdb lists only in-frame clones, some missing. In the table there are 30,000 or so clones, 75% to 85% of which are singletons. The source was CD4+ or CD8+ T cells sorted from blood, collected in a trial of the OX40 agonist ivuxolimab. The receptors were gathered from an adult with an advanced solid tumor such as melanoma, head and neck, liver or kidney cancer.

The V call is TRBV28, the J call TRBJ2-7, with D perhaps being TRBD1 or TRBD2 (6 bases each). Germline V gives CDR1 MDHEN, CDR2 SYDVKM. The CDR3 totals 14 residues. V shed 2 bases and J shed 2 bases, with 10 bases lying between them. This CDR3 is CASSLSGGPYEQYF. CDR3 nucleotide sequence: TGTGCCAGCAGTTTAAGTGGGGGGCCCTACGAGCAGTACTTC.

The gene calls are TRBV27 and TRBJ1-4; D not resolved. Germline V gene sequence: CDR1 MNHEY, CDR2 SMNVEV (reference sequence). The CDR3 is 14 amino acids. Trimming took 5 bases from V and 2 from J, leaving 9 bases between them. CDR3 DNA: TGTGCCAGCAGTCCCCGACGGACTAATGAAAAACTGTTTTTT. Amino acids: CASSPRRTNEKLFF. Based on the CDR3 plus reference TRBV27 and TRBJ1-4, the full variable domain is EAQVTQNPRYLITVTGKKLTVTCSQNMNHEYMSWYRQDPGLGLRQIYYSMNVEVTDKGDVPEGYKVSRKEKRNFPLILESPSPNQTSLYFCASSPRRTNEKLFFGSGTQLSVL.

V is TRBV28 and J is TRBJ1-2; D unclear. This CDR3 has 13 amino acids. Trimming removed 7 bases from V and 6 bases from J, with 15 bases in between. Germline V gene sequence: CDR1 MDHEN, CDR2 SYDVKM. CDR3 sequence reads: CASTSTAENGYTF. In DNA, the CDR3 is TGTGCCAGCACGTCTACAGCCGAGAATGGCTACACCTTC.

The rearrangement joins TRBV5-4 to TRBJ1-2; TRBD1 matches at 7 bases. From germline, CDR1 is SGHNT and CDR2 YYREEE (reference sequence). The junction had 9 bases not matched to a gene; V was cut back by 4 bases and J by 0 bases. The CDR3 sequence is 16 residues long. CDR3 in amino acids: CASSRQGSIANYGYTF. In DNA form, the CDR3 reads TGTGCCAGCAGCCGACAGGGCTCGATAGCTAACTATGGCTACACCTTC.

The rearrangement uses TRBV6-6 and TRBJ2-7, with 10 bases lining up with TRBD2. Germline assignment: CDR1 MNHNY and CDR2 SVGAGI (reference sequence). The CDR3 has 15 amino acids. J was trimmed by 0 bases and V by 7 bases; bases with no gene match: 6. This CDR3 is CASKVAGGHSYEQYF. CDR3 in DNA: TGTGCCAGCAAGGTAGCGGGGGGCCACTCCTACGAGCAGTACTTC.

This clone was found a few times. The chain combines TRBV19 with TRBJ2-3, with TRBD1 identical over 8 bases. CDR1 LNHDA and CDR2 SQIVND come from the germline V gene (reference sequence). The trim removed 4 bases at V and 5 bases at J, leaving 5 bases unmatched. The CDR3 sequence is 14 residues long. CDR3 nucleotide sequence: TGTGCCAGTAGTAAGACAGGGGTTATAGATACGCAGTATTTT. This codes for CASSKTGVIDTQYF.

The CDR3 sequence: CASSWGRFEAFF. For the CDR3, the DNA is TGTGCCAGCAGCTGGGGGCGGTTTGAAGCTTTCTTT. The chain combines TRBV7-9 with TRBJ1-1; D perhaps matches TRBD1 (6 bases). Germline V gene data show CDR1 as SEHNR and CDR2 as FQNEAQ (reference sequence). The CDR3 is made up of 12 amino acids. V lost 4 bases and J 7 bases, leaving 10 bases between the germline ends.

The rearrangement uses TRBV30 and TRBJ1-6; D ambiguous. The V end lost 0 bases, the J end lost 3 bases, and 9 bases lay between the germline ends. Germline V gene lookup returns CDR1 GTSNPN and CDR2 SVGIG (reference sequence). This CDR3 is built from 15 residues. The CDR3 is CAWSVNTLYNSPLHF. The DNA of the CDR3 is TGTGCCTGGAGTGTTAACACACTCTATAATTCACCCCTCCACTTT.

This chain uses TRBV5-6 with TRBJ2-5; D is uncertain. This CDR3 comprises 13 residues. V dropped 2 bases and J dropped 2 bases, with 7 bases sitting between them. CDR1 and CDR2 (germline): SGHDT, YYEEEE. CDR3 nucleotides: TGTGCCAGCAGCTTCGACTTACAAGAGACCCAGTACTTC. Translation gives CASSFDLQETQYF.